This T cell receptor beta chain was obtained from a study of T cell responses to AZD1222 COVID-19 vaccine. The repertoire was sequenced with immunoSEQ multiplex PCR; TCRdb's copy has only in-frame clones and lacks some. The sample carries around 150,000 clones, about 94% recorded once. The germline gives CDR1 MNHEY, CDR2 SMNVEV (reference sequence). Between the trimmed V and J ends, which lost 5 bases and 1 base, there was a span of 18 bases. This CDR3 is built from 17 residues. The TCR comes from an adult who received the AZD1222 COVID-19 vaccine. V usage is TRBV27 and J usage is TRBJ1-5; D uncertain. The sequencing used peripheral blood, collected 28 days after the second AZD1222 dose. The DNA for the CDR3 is TGTGCCAGCAGTATCCGGGCCGGTTTACTAAGCAATCAGCCCCAGCATTTT. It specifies CASSIRAGLLSNQPQHF.